This paragraph covers one T cell receptor (beta chain) sequence. Libraries were prepared by immunoSEQ multiplex PCR; TCRdb keeps only in-frame clonotypes and omits some of them. Of approximately 39,000 clones listed, 77% are singletons. This specimen comes from a study of PD-1 blockade in classical Hodgkin lymphoma. Study-wide context: Each patient was given nivolumab 3 mg/kg through a vein every 2 weeks.

Time point: cycle 4 day 1 (C4D1), after less than 7 weeks of nivolumab. Each patient experienced a relapse that followed autologous stem cell transplantation, and brentuximab vedotin exposure varied. Patients had relapsed/refractory classical Hodgkin lymphoma with complete response, partial response or progressive disease as best response. This CDR3 is built from 12 residues. Trimming took off 2 bases at V and 3 bases at J, with 2 bases between the two ends. The germline V gene has CDR1 SGHTA and CDR2 FQGNSA. The source is a human donor with classical Hodgkin lymphoma. Specimen: peripheral blood mononuclear cells (PBMCs), collected before the fourth cycle of nivolumab. This sequence joins TRBV7-2 and TRBJ1-5, with D uncertain. The CDR3 sequence is CASSLFNQPQHF. CDR3 bases: TGTGCCAGCAGCTTATTCAATCAGCCCCAGCATTTT.